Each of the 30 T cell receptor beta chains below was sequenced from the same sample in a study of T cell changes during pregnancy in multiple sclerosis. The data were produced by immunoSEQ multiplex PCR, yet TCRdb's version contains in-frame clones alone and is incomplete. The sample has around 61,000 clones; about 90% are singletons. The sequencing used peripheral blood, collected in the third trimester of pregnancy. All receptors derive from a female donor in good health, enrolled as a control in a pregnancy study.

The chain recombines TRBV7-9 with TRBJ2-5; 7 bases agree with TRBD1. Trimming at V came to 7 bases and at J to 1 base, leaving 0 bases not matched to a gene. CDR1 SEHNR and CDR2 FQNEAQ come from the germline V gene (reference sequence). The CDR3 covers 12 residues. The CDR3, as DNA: TGTGCCAGCAAGGGGGCCCAAGAGACCCAGTACTTC. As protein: CASKGAQETQYF.

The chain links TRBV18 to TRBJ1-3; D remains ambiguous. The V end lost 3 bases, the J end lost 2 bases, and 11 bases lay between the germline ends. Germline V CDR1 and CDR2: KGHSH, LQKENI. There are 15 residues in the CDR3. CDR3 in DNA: TGTGCCAGCTCACCCTCGGGAAGTACTGGAAACACCATATATTTT. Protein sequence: CASSPSGSTGNTIYF.

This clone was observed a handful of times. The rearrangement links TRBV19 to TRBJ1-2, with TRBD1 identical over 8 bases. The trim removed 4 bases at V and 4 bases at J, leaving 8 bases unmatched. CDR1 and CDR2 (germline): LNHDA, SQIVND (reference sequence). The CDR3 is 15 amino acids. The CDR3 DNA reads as TGTGCCAGTAGTACGGACAGGGAGCTGATCTATGGCTACACCTTC. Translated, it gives CASSTDRELIYGYTF.

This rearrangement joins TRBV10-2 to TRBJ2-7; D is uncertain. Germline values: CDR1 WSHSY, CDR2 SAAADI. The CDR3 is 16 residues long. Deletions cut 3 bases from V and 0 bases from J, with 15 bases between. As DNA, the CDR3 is TGCGCCAGCAGTGATTTCCCGACGGAGAGCTCCTACGAGCAGTACTTC. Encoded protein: CASSDFPTESSYEQYF.

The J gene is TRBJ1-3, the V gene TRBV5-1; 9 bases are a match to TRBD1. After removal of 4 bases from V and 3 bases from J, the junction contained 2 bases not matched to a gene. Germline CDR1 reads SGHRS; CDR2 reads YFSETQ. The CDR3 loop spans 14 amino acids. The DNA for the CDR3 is TGCGCCAGCAGCCGGACAGGGGTTGGAAACACCATATATTTT. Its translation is CASSRTGVGNTIYF.

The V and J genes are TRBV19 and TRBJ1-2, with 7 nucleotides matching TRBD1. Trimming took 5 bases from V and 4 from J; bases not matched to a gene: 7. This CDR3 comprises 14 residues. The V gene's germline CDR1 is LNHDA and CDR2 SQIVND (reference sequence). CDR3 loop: CASSERGPGYGYTF. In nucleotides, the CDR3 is TGTGCCAGTAGTGAAAGGGGGCCGGGCTATGGCTACACCTTC. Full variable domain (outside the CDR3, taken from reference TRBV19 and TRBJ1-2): DGGITQSPKYLFRKEGQNVTLSCEQNLNHDAMYWYRQDPGQGLRLIYYSQIVNDFQKGDIAEGYSVSREKKESFPLTVTSAQKNPTAFYLCASSERGPGYGYTFGSGTRLTVV.

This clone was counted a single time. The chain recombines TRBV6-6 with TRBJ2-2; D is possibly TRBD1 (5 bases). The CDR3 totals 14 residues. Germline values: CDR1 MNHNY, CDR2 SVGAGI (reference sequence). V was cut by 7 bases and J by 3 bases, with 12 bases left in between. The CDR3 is CASIQDSYTGELFF. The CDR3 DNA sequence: TGTGCCAGCATCCAAGACAGTTACACCGGGGAGCTGTTTTTT.

CDR3: CASSLGDRVADTQYF. In DNA, the CDR3 is TGTGCCAGCAGCTTAGGTGACAGGGTGGCAGATACGCAGTATTTT. The rearrangement uses TRBV7-9 and TRBJ2-3, with 7 positions matching TRBD1. Looked up from germline, CDR1 is SEHNR and CDR2 is FQNEAQ (reference sequence). This CDR3 contains 15 residues. Unmatched junction bases numbered 5, after V lost 1 base and J lost 4 bases.

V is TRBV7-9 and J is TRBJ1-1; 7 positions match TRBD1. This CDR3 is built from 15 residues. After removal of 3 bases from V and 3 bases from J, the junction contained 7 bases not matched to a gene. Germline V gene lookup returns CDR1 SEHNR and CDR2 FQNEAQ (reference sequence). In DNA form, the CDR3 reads TGTGCCAGCAGCTTCCCGACAGGGTCGGACACTGAAGCTTTCTTT. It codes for CASSFPTGSDTEAFF.

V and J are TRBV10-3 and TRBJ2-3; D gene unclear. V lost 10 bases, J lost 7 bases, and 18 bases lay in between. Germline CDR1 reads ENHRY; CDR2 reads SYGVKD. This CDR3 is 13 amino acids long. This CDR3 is CATRDEALHTQYF. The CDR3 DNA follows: TGTGCCACCCGAGATGAGGCTTTGCATACGCAGTATTTT.

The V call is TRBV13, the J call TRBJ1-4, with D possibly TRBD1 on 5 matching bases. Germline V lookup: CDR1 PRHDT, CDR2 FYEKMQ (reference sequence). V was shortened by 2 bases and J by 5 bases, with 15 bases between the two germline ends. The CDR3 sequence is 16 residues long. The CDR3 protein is CASSLRSPGPNEKLFF. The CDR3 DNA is TGTGCCAGCAGCTTACGTAGTCCAGGGCCCAATGAAAAACTGTTTTTT. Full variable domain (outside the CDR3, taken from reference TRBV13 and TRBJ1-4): AAGVIQSPRHLIKEKRETATLKCYPIPRHDTVYWYQQGPGQDPQFLISFYEKMQSDKGSIPDRFSAQQFSDYHSELNMSSLELGDSALYFCASSLRSPGPNEKLFFGSGTQLSVL.

The CDR3, as DNA: TGTGCCAGCAGTTCGGGGGTGGGGGGCTACACCTTC. As protein: CASSSGVGGYTF. The J gene is TRBJ1-2, the V gene TRBV28, with D tentatively TRBD1 (5 bases). There are 12 residues in the CDR3. The germline V and J ends were trimmed by 4 bases and 8 bases, with 11 bases remaining between them. Looked up from germline, CDR1 is MDHEN and CDR2 is SYDVKM.

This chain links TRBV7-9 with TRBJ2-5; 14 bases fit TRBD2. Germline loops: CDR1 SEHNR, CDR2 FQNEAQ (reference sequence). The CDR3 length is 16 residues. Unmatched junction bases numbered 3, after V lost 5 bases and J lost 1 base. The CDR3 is CASSMGLAGAQETQYF. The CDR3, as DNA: TGTGCCAGCAGCATGGGACTAGCGGGGGCCCAAGAGACCCAGTACTTC.

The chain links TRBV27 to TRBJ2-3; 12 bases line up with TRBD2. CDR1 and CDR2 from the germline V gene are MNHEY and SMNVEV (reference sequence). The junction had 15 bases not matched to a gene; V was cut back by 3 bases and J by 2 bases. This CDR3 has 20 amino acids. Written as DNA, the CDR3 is TGTGCCAGCAGTTTGTGGAGGACTAGCGGGACTTCCAACTTCACAGATACGCAGTATTTT. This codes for CASSLWRTSGTSNFTDTQYF.

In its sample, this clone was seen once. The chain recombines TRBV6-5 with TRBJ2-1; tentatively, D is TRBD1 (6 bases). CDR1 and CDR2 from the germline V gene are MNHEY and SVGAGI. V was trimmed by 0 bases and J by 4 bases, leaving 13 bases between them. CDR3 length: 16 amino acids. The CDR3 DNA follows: TGTGCCAGCAGTTACTCGGGGACATCCTTATACAATGAGCAGTTCTTC. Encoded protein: CASSYSGTSLYNEQFF.

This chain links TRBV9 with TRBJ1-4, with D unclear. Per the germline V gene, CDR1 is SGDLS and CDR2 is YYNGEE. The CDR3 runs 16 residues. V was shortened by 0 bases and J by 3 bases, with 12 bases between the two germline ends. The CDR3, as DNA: TGTGCCAGCAGCGTAGCTACGGGGTTAGCTAATGAAAAACTGTTTTTT. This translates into CASSVATGLANEKLFF.

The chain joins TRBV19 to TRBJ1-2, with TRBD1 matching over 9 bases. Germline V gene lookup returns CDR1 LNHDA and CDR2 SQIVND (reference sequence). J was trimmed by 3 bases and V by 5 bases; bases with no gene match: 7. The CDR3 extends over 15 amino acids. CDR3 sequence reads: CASSLTGGAYYGYTF. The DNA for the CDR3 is TGTGCCAGTAGTCTTACAGGGGGCGCGTACTATGGCTACACCTTC.

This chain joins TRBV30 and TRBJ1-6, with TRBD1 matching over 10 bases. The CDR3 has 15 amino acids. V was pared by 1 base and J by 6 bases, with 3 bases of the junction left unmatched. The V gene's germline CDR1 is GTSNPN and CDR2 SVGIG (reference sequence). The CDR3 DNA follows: TGTGCCTGGAGTGGGTGGGACAGGGGTAATTCACCCCTCCACTTT. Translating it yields CAWSGWDRGNSPLHF.

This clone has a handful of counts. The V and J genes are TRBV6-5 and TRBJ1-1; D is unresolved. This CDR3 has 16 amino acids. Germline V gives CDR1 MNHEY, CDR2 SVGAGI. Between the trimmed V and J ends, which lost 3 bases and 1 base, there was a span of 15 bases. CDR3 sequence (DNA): TGTGCCAGCAGTTATTCTACAGCCTCCAAGAACACTGAAGCTTTCTTT. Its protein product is CASSYSTASKNTEAFF.

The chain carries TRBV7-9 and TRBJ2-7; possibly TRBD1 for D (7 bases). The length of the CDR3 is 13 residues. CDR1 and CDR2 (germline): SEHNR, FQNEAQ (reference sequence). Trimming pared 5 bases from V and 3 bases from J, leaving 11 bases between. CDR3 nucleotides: TGTGCCAGCAGCCGCGGGACAGACTACGAGCAGTACTTC. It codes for CASSRGTDYEQYF.

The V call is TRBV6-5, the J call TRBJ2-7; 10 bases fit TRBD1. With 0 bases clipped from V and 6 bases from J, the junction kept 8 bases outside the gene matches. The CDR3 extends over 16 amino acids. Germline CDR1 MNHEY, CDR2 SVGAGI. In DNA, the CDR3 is TGTGCCAGCAGTTACTCCCTCGGGACAGGGGATGTCGAGCAGTACTTC. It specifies CASSYSLGTGDVEQYF.

CDR3 amino acids: CASSRSGGYGTNQPQHF. The CDR3 region has the DNA TGTGCCAGTAGCCGATCGGGGGGGTATGGTACCAATCAGCCCCAGCATTTT. This chain connects TRBV19 to TRBJ1-5, with TRBD1 as a possible D gene (5 bases). Germline V gives CDR1 LNHDA, CDR2 SQIVND (reference sequence). This CDR3 has 17 residues. The V and J ends lost 6 bases and 3 bases respectively, with 21 bases between them.

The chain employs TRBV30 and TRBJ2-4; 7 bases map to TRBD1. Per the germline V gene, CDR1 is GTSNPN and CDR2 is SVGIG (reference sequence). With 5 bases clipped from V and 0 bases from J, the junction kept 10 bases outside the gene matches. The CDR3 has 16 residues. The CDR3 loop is CAWRYPGGLAKNIQYF. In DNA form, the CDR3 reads TGTGCCTGGCGGTACCCAGGGGGATTAGCCAAAAACATTCAGTACTTC.

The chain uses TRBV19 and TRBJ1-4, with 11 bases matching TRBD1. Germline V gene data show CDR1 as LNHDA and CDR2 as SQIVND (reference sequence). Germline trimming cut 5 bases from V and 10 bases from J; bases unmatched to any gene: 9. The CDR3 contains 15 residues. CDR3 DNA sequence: TGTGCCAGTAGTCCGCCGGGACAGGGGGGTGGAAAACTGTTTTTT. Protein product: CASSPPGQGGGKLFF.

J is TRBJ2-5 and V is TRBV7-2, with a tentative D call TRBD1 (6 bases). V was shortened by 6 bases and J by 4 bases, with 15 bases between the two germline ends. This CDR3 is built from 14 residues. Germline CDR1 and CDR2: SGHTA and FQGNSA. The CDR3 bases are TGTGCCAGCAGTACCGGGACAAGCAGAGAGACCCAGTACTTC. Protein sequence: CASSTGTSRETQYF.

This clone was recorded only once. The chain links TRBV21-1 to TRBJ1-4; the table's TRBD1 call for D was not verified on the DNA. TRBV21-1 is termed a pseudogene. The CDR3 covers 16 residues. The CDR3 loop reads CASPHRDRGGNEKLFF. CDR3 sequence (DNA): TGTGCCAGCCCCCACCGGGACAGGGGGGGAAATGAAAAACTGTTTTTT.

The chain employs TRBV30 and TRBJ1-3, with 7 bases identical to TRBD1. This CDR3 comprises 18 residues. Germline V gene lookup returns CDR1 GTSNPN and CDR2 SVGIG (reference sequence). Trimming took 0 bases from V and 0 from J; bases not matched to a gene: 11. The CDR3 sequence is CAWSVWVGGDRSGNTIYF. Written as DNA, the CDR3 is TGTGCCTGGAGTGTCTGGGTAGGGGGCGACCGCTCTGGAAACACCATATATTTT.

CDR3 in amino acids: CASSLAAGDYAGYNEQFF. The CDR3 region has the DNA TGTGCCAGCAGCTTAGCAGCCGGGGACTACGCGGGGTACAATGAGCAGTTCTTC. The gene calls are TRBV7-3 and TRBJ2-1; 7 bases match TRBD2. Germline assignment: CDR1 SGHTA and CDR2 FQGTGA. With V trimmed by 2 bases and J by 4 bases, 14 bases remained unmatched. The CDR3 runs 18 residues.

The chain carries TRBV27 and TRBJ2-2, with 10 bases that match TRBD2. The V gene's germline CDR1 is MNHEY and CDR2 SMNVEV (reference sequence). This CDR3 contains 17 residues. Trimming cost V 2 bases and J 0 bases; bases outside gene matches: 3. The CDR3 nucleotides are TGTGCCAGCAGTTTAAGGAGCGGGGGGGCGAACACCGGGGAGCTGTTTTTT. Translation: CASSLRSGGANTGELFF.

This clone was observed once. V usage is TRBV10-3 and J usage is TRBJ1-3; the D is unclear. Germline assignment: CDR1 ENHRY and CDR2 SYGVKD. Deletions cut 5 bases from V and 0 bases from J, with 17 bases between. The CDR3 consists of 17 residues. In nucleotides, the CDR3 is TGTGCCATCAGTAAATTAGGCGCGGCTAGCTCTGGAAACACCATATATTTT. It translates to CAISKLGAASSGNTIYF.